This note documents a single T cell receptor (beta chain) sequence. As yet, its antigen is unknown. The CDR3 loop spans 13 amino acids. Germline CDR1 and CDR2: DFQATT and SNEGSKA (reference sequence). Trimming took off 3 bases at V and 7 bases at J, with 13 bases between the two ends. These data belong to a study of T cells in Graves' hyperthyroidism and ophthalmopathy. For the study at large: Peripheral blood samples were taken at initial diagnosis, prior to any treatment. Findings and limits, study-wide: Ophthalmopathy stood apart from stable hyperthyroidism in a 13 V-J model. Blood also carried most thyroid clonotypes expanded above 0.001.

Patients with ophthalmopathy all had a Clinical Activity Score of at least 3, a NOSPECS grade of at least 4 and duration under 3 months. Authors of the study amplified TCR beta CDR3 regions from RNA transcripts. First-round RT-PCR with HTBI primers amplified the TCR CDR3 region. A single record per CDR3 protein comes from TCRdb applying MiXCR to the multiplex PCR reads. The table lists 360,000 or so distinct CDR3 sequences, roughly 15% of them singletons. The chain uses TRBV20-1 and TRBJ1-5, with D possibly matching TRBD1 (6 bases). The sample comprised blood. This receptor was identified in a woman aged 60-70 years with Graves' ophthalmopathy. Written as DNA, the CDR3 is TGCAGTGCTAGCCCAGGGGTGGGCCAGCCCCAGCATTTT. It codes for CSASPGVGQPQHF.